This entry concerns a single TCR beta chain. Its matching antigen is unknown. At the DNA level, this CDR3 is encoded by other sequences in the same sample as well. The V and J ends lost 5 bases and 4 bases respectively, with 14 bases between them. This CDR3 region has 14 residues. The germline CDR1 and CDR2 sequences are SEHNR and FQNEAQ (reference sequence). Unexposed donor CD4+ T cells date from about 2010-2019, before the COVID-19 pandemic. After approximately 10 days of culture, CD4+ T cells were isolated. As cell numbers allowed, unexposed-donor CD4+ T cells faced SARS-CoV-2 S/N and four cold-coronavirus spikes. TCRdb's table, derived via immunoSEQ multiplex PCR, lists solely in-frame clones and lacks some. This sample has about 16,000 clones, with about 84% found just once. The data were taken from a study of CD4 T cells in relation to SARS-CoV-2 and coronaviruses. Across the study: The negative reference was HIV-1 Nef peptide pool or peptide-free culture. The restricting HLA molecule for shared crossreactive spike epitopes was mapped. Study-wide results and caveats: No donor gave both pre-pandemic and post-infection samples.

J is TRBJ1-1 and V is TRBV7-9; D is unclear. Sequencing was done on a sample of CD4+ T cells from PBMCs, cultured in vitro. The receptor was derived from a human donor in good health. CDR3 sequence: CASSLDLLATEAFF. The CDR3 DNA is TGTGCCAGCAGCCTGGACCTCCTCGCCACTGAAGCTTTCTTT. Full variable domain (remainder filled in from reference TRBV7-9 and TRBJ1-1): DTGVSQNPRHKITKRGQNVTFRCDPISEHNRLYWYRQTLGQGPEFLTYFQNEAQLEKSRLLSDRFSAERPKGSFSTLEIQRTEQGDSAMYLCASSLDLLATEAFFGQGTRLTVV.